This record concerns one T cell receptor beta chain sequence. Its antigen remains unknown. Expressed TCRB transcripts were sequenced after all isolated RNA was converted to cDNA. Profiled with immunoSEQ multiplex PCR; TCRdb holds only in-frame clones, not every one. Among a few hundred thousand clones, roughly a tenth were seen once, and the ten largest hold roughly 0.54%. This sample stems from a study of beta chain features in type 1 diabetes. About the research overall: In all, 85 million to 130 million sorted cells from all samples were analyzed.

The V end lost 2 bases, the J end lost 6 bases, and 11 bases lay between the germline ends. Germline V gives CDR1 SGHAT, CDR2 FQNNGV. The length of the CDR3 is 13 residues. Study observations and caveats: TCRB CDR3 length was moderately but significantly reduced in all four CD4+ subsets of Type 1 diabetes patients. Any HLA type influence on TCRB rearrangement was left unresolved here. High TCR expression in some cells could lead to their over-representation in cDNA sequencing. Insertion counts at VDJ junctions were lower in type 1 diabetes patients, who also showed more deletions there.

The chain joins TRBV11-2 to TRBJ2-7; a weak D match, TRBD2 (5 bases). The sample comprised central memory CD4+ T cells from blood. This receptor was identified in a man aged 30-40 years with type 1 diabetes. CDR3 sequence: CASSLHRGGEQYF. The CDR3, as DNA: TGTGCCAGCAGCTTACACCGGGGTGGCGAGCAGTACTTC.